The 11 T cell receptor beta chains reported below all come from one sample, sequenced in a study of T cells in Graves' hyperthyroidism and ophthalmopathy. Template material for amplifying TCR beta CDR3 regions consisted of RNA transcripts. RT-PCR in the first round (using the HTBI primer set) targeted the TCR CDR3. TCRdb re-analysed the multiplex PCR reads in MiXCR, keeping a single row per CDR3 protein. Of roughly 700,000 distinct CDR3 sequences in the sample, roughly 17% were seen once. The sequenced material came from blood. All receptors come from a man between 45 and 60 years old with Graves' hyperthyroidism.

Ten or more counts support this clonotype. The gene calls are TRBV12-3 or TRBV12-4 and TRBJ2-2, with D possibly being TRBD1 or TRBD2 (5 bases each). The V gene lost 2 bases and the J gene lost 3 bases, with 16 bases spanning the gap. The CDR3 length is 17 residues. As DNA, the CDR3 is TGTGCCAGCAGTTTAAGATCGCGTGGGGGTCACACCGGGGAGCTGTTTTTT. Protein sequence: CASSLRSRGGHTGELFF.

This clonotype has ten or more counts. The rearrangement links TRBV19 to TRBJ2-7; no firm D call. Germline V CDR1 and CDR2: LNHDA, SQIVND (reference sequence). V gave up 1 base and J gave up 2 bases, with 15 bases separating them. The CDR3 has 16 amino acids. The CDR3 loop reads CASSIGNGKFAYEQYF. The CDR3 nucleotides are TGTGCCAGTAGTATAGGCAATGGGAAATTCGCCTACGAGCAGTACTTC.

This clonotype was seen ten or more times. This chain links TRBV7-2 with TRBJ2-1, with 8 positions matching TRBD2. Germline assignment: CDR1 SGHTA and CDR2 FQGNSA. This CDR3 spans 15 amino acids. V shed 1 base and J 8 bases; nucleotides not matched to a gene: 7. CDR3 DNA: TGTGCCAGCAGCTTAGGCCCTAGCGGGTACTATGAGCAGTTCTTC. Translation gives CASSLGPSGYYEQFF.

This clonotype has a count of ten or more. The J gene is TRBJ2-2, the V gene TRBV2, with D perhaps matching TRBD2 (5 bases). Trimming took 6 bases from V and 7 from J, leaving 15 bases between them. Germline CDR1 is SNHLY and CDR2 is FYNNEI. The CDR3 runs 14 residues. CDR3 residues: CASSRSGILGELFF. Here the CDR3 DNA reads TGTGCCAGCAGCAGGTCCGGGATACTCGGGGAGCTGTTTTTT.

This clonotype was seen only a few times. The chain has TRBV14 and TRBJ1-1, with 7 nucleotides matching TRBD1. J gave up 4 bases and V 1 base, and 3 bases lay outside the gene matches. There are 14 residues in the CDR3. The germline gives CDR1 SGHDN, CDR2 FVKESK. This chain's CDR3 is CASSQGTGSTEAFF. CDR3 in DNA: TGTGCCAGCAGCCAAGGGACAGGATCCACTGAAGCTTTCTTT.

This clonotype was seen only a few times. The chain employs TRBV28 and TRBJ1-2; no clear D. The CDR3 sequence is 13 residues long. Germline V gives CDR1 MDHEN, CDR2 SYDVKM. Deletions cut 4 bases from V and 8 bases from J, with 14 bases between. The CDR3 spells CASSSSGGRGYTF. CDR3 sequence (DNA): TGTGCCAGCAGTTCTTCCGGAGGTAGGGGCTACACCTTC.

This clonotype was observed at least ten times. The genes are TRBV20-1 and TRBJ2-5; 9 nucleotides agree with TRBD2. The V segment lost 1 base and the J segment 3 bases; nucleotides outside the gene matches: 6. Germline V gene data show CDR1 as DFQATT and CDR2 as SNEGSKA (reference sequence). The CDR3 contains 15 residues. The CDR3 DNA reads TGCAGTGCTAGAGGCATAGCGGGAGCCGAAGAGACCCAGTACTTC. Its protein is CSARGIAGAEETQYF.

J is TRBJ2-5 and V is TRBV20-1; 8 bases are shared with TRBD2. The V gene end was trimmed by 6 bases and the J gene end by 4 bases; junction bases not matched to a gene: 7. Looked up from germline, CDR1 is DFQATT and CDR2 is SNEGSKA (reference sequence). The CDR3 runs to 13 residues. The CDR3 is CSARWRGAETQYF. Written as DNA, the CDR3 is TGCAGTGCCCGATGGCGGGGGGCAGAGACCCAGTACTTC.

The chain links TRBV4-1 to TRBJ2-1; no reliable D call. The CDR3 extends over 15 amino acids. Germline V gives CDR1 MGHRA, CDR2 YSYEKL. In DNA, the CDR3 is TGCGCTTCCCGGTTAGGAATAAACCTCTACAATGAGCAGTTCTTC. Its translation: CASRLGINLYNEQFF.

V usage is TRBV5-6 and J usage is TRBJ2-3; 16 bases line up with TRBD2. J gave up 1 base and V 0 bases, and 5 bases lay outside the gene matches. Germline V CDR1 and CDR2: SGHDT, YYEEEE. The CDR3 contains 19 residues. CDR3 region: CASSLVSGLAGGGTDTQYF. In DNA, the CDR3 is TGTGCCAGCAGCTTGGTATCGGGACTAGCGGGAGGGGGCACAGATACGCAGTATTTT.

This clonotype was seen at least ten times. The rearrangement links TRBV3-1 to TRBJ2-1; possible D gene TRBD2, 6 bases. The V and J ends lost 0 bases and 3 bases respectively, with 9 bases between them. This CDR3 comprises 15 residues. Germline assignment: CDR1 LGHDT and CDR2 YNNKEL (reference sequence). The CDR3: CASSQDYGGYNEQFF. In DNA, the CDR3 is TGTGCCAGCAGCCAAGATTACGGGGGCTACAATGAGCAGTTCTTC.